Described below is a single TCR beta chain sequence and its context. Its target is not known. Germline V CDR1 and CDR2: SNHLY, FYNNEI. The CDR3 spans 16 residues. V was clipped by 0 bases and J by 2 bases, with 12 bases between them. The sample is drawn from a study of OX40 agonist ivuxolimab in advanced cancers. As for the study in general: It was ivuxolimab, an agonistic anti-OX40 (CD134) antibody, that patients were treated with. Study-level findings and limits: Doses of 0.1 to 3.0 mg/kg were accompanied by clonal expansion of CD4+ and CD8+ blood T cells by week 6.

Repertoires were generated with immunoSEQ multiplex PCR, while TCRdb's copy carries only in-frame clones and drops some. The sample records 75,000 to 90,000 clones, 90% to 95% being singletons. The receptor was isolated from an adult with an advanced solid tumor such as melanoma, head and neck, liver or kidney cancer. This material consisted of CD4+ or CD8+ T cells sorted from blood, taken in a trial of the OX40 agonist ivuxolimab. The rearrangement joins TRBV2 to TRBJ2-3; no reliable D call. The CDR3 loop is CASSEARSYSTDTQYF. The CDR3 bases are TGTGCCAGCAGTGAAGCGCGTAGCTATTCCACAGATACGCAGTATTTT.